Shown below are 18 T cell receptor beta chains from a single sample sequenced in a study of blood T cell repertoires in COVID-19. This table comes from immunoSEQ multiplex PCR, and its TCRdb copy is limited to in-frame clones, with some not included. The sample shows 400,000 to 450,000 clones, roughly 88% of them seen only once. Sequencing was performed on PBMCs or T cells enriched from blood (not recorded which). These receptors were taken from a man aged 18 to 29 who had recovered from COVID-19.

Comments on this clone: The sample contains more than one DNA sequence encoding this CDR3. This chain links TRBV10-3 with TRBJ1-6; 10 positions agree with TRBD1. Germline V CDR1 and CDR2: ENHRY, SYGVKD. The CDR3 covers 15 residues. V lost 4 bases to trimming and J lost 7 bases; unmatched junction nucleotides: 4. As DNA, the CDR3 is TGTGCCATCAGTGGAGGGACAGGGGACAATTCACCCCTCCACTTT. Translating it yields CAISGGTGDNSPLHF.

The V gene is TRBV19, the J gene TRBJ1-3, with unresolved D. Germline CDR1 reads LNHDA; CDR2 reads SQIVND (reference sequence). The CDR3 is made up of 14 amino acids. Trimming took 7 bases from V and 0 from J, leaving 10 bases between them. The CDR3 DNA sequence: TGTGCCAGTACGGGGATCTCCTCTGGAAACACCATATATTTT. It yields the protein CASTGISSGNTIYF.

This clone was recorded a few times. CDR3 amino acids: CASTLTGGSYEQYF. The CDR3 DNA reads as TGTGCCAGCACCCTGACAGGGGGGTCCTACGAGCAGTACTTC. The rearrangement joins TRBV5-4 to TRBJ2-7; 9 positions match TRBD1. The length of the CDR3 is 14 residues. The V gene end was trimmed by 6 bases and the J gene end by 1 base; junction bases not matched to a gene: 5. The germline CDR1 and CDR2 sequences are SGHNT and YYREEE (reference sequence).

The genes are TRBV27 and TRBJ1-5; D call uncertain. The CDR3 totals 14 residues. V lost 5 bases and J 5 bases, leaving 13 bases between the germline ends. Germline V gives CDR1 MNHEY, CDR2 SMNVEV (reference sequence). CDR3 sequence reads: CASSPISGHQPQHF. CDR3 nucleotide sequence: TGTGCCAGCAGTCCGATCTCAGGTCATCAGCCCCAGCATTTT.

This sequence joins TRBV28 and TRBJ2-6; 7 bases line up with TRBD1. After removal of 6 bases from V and 0 bases from J, the junction contained 11 bases not matched to a gene. The CDR3 is 18 amino acids. The germline V gene has CDR1 MDHEN and CDR2 SYDVKM. The CDR3 is CASRSAGTALSGANVLTF. In DNA, the CDR3 is TGTGCCAGCAGATCAGCCGGGACAGCGCTCTCTGGGGCCAACGTCCTGACTTTC.

The rearrangement joins TRBV28 to TRBJ1-5; 8 bases map to TRBD1. The CDR3 consists of 14 residues. CDR1 and CDR2 (germline): MDHEN, SYDVKM. J lost 7 bases, V lost 6 bases, and 8 bases had no gene match. The CDR3 loop is CASSRRGHGQPQHF. The CDR3, as DNA: TGTGCCAGCAGCCGCAGGGGGCATGGCCAGCCCCAGCATTTT.

V gene TRBV2 combines with J gene TRBJ1-1, with TRBD1 matching 7 bases. Losses at the gene ends were 7 bases for V and 6 bases for J; bases not matched to a gene: 8. CDR3 length equals 13 residues. Looked up from germline, CDR1 is SNHLY and CDR2 is FYNNEI. Written as DNA, the CDR3 is TGTGCCAGCATGTACAGGGGAGCGCCTGAAGCTTTCTTT. This codes for CASMYRGAPEAFF.

V is TRBV5-4 and J is TRBJ2-7, with a possible D match to TRBD1 (6 bases). The CDR3 is 15 residues long. Trimming shortened V by 4 bases and J by 0 bases, and 14 bases separated the two germline ends. Germline assignment: CDR1 SGHNT and CDR2 YYREEE (reference sequence). The CDR3 region has the DNA TGTGCCAGCAGCCGCCAGGGGACCCACTCCTACGAGCAGTACTTC. Its translation is CASSRQGTHSYEQYF. Together with reference TRBV5-4 and TRBJ2-7, the CDR3 gives the full variable domain: ETGVTQSPTHLIKTRGQQVTLRCSSQSGHNTVSWYQQALGQGPQFIFQYYREEENGRGNFPPRFSGLQFPNYSSELNVNALELDDSALYLCASSRQGTHSYEQYFGPGTRLTVT.

The V call is TRBV25-1, the J call TRBJ1-5, with no clear D. The CDR3 runs to 14 residues. Trimming pared 5 bases from V and 2 bases from J, leaving 10 bases between. The germline V gene encodes CDR1 MGHDK and CDR2 SYGVNS. The CDR3 loop is CASSQSGGNQPQHF. CDR3 DNA sequence: TGTGCCAGCAGTCAATCCGGGGGCAATCAGCCCCAGCATTTT. Using reference TRBV25-1 and TRBJ1-5 for the parts outside the CDR3, the full variable domain is EADIYQTPRYLVIGTGKKITLECSQTMGHDKMYWYQQDPGMELHLIHYSYGVNSTEKGDLSSESTVSRIRTEHFPLTLESARPSHTSQYLCASSQSGGNQPQHFGDGTRLSIL.

The V call is TRBV9, the J call TRBJ2-5; 7 positions match TRBD2. The CDR3 spans 15 residues. Unmatched junction bases numbered 10, after V lost 4 bases and J lost 4 bases. Germline CDR1 and CDR2: SGDLS and YYNGEE. The CDR3 region is CASSSSVGGRETQYF. The CDR3, as DNA: TGTGCCAGCAGCTCCTCCGTGGGGGGGAGAGAGACCCAGTACTTC.

The chain joins TRBV6-5 to TRBJ2-7; 7 bases match TRBD2. J lost 3 bases, V lost 8 bases, and 7 bases had no gene match. CDR3 length: 13 residues. Germline CDR1 is MNHEY and CDR2 is SVGAGI. The DNA for the CDR3 is TGTGCCAGCCGGGCTAGCGGAGACTACGAGCAGTACTTC. This codes for CASRASGDYEQYF.

The CDR3 coding sequence is TGTGCCAGCAGCCGGACAGGGTGGGGTGGCTACACCTTC. Translating gives CASSRTGWGGYTF. The chain recombines TRBV2 with TRBJ1-2, with 8 bases that match TRBD1. Germline V gene lookup returns CDR1 SNHLY and CDR2 FYNNEI. V lost 6 bases and J lost 7; bases outside the gene matches: 7. The CDR3 sequence is 13 residues long.

The CDR3 DNA follows: TGTGCCAGCAGTTGGTCAGAGAACACTGAAGCTTTCTTT. It codes for CASSWSENTEAFF. This sequence joins TRBV27 and TRBJ1-1; D is unclear. Trimming took off 4 bases at V and 1 base at J, with 7 bases between the two ends. CDR1 MNHEY and CDR2 SMNVEV come from the germline V gene (reference sequence). The CDR3 is 13 amino acids.

The chain recombines TRBV4-1 with TRBJ1-1, with 7 nucleotides matching TRBD1. V shed 4 bases, J shed 10 bases, and the junction held 18 bases outside the gene matches. Germline loops: CDR1 MGHRA, CDR2 YSYEKL. The CDR3 consists of 16 residues. CDR3 residues: CASSPIGDSRSLRAFF. Here the CDR3 DNA reads TGCGCCAGCAGCCCCATCGGGGACAGCCGAAGCCTTAGAGCTTTCTTT.

This sequence joins TRBV10-2 and TRBJ2-3; TRBD2 matches 11 bases. With 8 bases clipped from V and 0 bases from J, the junction kept 4 bases outside the gene matches. The CDR3 has 15 residues. Germline lookup yields CDR1 WSHSY and CDR2 SAAADI. DNA for the CDR3: TGCGCCAGCGGGGGGACTAGCGGCAGCACAGATACGCAGTATTTT. Translation: CASGGTSGSTDTQYF.

The chain links TRBV9 to TRBJ1-3; D is unresolved. The CDR3 contains 13 residues. V lost 0 bases, J lost 3 bases, and 4 bases lay in between. CDR1 is SGDLS, CDR2 YYNGEE, per germline. The DNA for the CDR3 is TGTGCCAGCAGCGTAGATCGTGGAAACACCATATATTTT. Translating gives CASSVDRGNTIYF.

The CDR3 reads CASSFLGGYGYTF. The CDR3 coding sequence is TGTGCCAGCAGTTTTTTAGGAGGGTATGGCTACACCTTC. The rearrangement joins TRBV27 to TRBJ1-2; D is uncertain. Germline CDR1 and CDR2: MNHEY and SMNVEV (reference sequence). The length of the CDR3 is 13 residues. Trimming took off 3 bases at V and 5 bases at J, with 10 bases between the two ends.

The chain uses TRBV29-1 and TRBJ1-1, with D possibly being TRBD1 (6 bases). CDR3 length: 14 amino acids. V was trimmed by 7 bases and J by 1 base, leaving 16 bases between them. Looked up from germline, CDR1 is SQVTM and CDR2 is ANQGSEA. CDR3 loop: CSAREQGANTEAFF. CDR3 DNA: TGCAGCGCTCGGGAACAGGGTGCGAACACTGAAGCTTTCTTT.